This T cell receptor (beta chain) originates from a study of blood T cell repertoires in COVID-19. About the study: Sample material is recorded as cDNA or gDNA derived from T cells, B-cell-depleted T cells, or PBMCs.

Original analysis: How many nucleated cells were present was estimated from reference gene primer amplification. Profiling relied on immunoSEQ multiplex PCR, and the TCRdb table lists in-frame clones only, not all of them. D and trimming were read from the DNA, whereas the V and J calls and clone size are those reported in that table. In the table there are 95,000 to 150,000 clones, 65% to 85% of which are singletons. Enrollees, about 18 to 90 years old, lived in some 24 US areas. Cohort allocation depended upon clinical history that participants reported. Sequencing was performed on PBMCs or T cells enriched from blood (not recorded which). The TCR was taken from a woman in her 30s who had recovered from COVID-19.

CDR3 in DNA: TGTGCCACCCAGGGAGGGGCGGGTAGGACTGAAGCTTTCTTT. This translates into CATQGGAGRTEAFF. The chain uses TRBV28 and TRBJ1-1, with D maybe TRBD1 (5 bases). CDR1 is MDHEN and CDR2 is SYDVKM in the germline V gene. The V end was cut by 10 bases, the J end by 5 bases, with 20 bases between. The CDR3 consists of 14 residues.